Detailed here is one T cell receptor (beta chain). This sample was taken from a study of T cell changes during pregnancy in multiple sclerosis. The method was immunoSEQ multiplex PCR; TCRdb's version includes in-frame clones alone and lacks a portion of them. The data hold about 24,000 clones, with around 85% observed a single time. Per germline, CDR1 SEHNR and CDR2 FQNEAQ (reference sequence). V was clipped by 5 bases and J by 5 bases; unmatched bases: 4. This CDR3 is built from 13 residues. The sample was CD8+ T cells from peripheral blood mononuclear cells, taken in the first trimester of pregnancy. This chain connects TRBV7-9 to TRBJ2-3; TRBD2 agrees at 7 bases. The sequence was collected from a female donor in good health, enrolled as a control in a pregnancy study. The CDR3 sequence: CASSPAGKDTQYF. In DNA form, the CDR3 reads TGTGCCAGCAGCCCAGCGGGGAAAGATACGCAGTATTTT.